These T cell receptor beta chains were read from a single sample in a study of blood T cells in healthy people across ages. TCRdb fed the 5' RACE reads into MiXCR, producing one record per CDR3 protein. The repertoire holds 650,000 to 800,000 distinct CDR3 sequences, with under 45% as singletons. Sequences were obtained from blood. These receptors all come from a man in his sixties in good health. CDR3s include the opening cysteine and the closing phenylalanine or tryptophan. The order of the fields is V gene, clone size, D gene, J gene, CDR3 DNA, CDR3 protein. D genes are given only for firm matches. Clone size is shown for a subset of rows, as once, few, many or a class of expanded clone.

>TRBV6-5|-|TRBD1|TRBJ1-5
TGTGCCAGCAGAAGGGACAGCTCGCAGCCCCAGCATTTT
CASRRDSSQPQHF
>TRBV9|-|TRBD1|TRBJ2-7
TGTGCCAGCAGCGTAGGTATCGGGACAGGGGGCTACGAGCAGTACTTC
CASSVGIGTGGYEQYF
>TRBV15|once|-|TRBJ2-1
TGTGCCACCAGCAACCGACGGGGAGCCTACAATGAGCAGTTCTTC
CATSNRRGAYNEQFF
>TRBV29-1|few|-|TRBJ2-5
TGCAGCGCAAAAGGGACGGACCAAGAGACCCAGTACTTC
CSAKGTDQETQYF
>TRBV7-2|-|-|TRBJ1-2
TGTGCCAGCAGCTTAGGCAGCTCGCCCGGTAACTATGGCTACACCTTC
CASSLGSSPGNYGYTF
>TRBV12-3/TRBV12-4|few|-|TRBJ2-3
TGTGCCAGCACTGGTCGGGGGCGCACAGATACGCAGTATTTT
CASTGRGRTDTQYF
>TRBV6-6|-|TRBD1|TRBJ2-5
TGTGCCAGCAGGCCCCCGGGAACAGGGGGGAATGAGCAGTACTTC
CASRPPGTGGNEQYF
>TRBV7-9|few|TRBD2|TRBJ2-7
TGTGCCAGCAGCCGAACTAGCGGGGTGTCCTACGAGCAGTACTTC
CASSRTSGVSYEQYF
>TRBV7-2|many|TRBD2|TRBJ2-5
TGTGCCAGCAGCCTTAGCGGGGGGCGCGAGACCCAGTACTTC
CASSLSGGRETQYF
>TRBV27|few|-|TRBJ1-4
TGTGCCAGCAGCTCCTTTGGGGCGGGGGATGAAAAACTGTTTTTT
CASSSFGAGDEKLFF
>TRBV20-1|few|-|TRBJ2-7
TGCAGTGCGCCCGGCGACAGGCGCTACGAGCAGTACTTC
CSAPGDRRYEQYF
>TRBV6-2/TRBV6-3|-|-|TRBJ1-1
TGTGCCAGCAGTTACCCTCCCAGGACCAACACTGAAGCTTTCTTT
CASSYPPRTNTEAFF
>TRBV3-1|few|-|TRBJ2-7
TGTGCCAGCAGCCTACCTACCATGTCTAACGAGCAGTACTTC
CASSLPTMSNEQYF
>TRBV2|-|TRBD2|TRBJ2-7
TGTGCCAGCATCCAGACCAGGCCTAGCGGGGAGCAGTACTTC
CASIQTRPSGEQYF
>TRBV2|few|-|TRBJ2-1
TGTGCCAGCTTAGGGACTCAGCCCCACAATGAGCAGTTCTTC
CASLGTQPHNEQFF
>TRBV6-5|few|TRBD1|TRBJ2-7
TGTGCCAGCAGTTACGGCGGCGTTTCGGGGACAGGGAGTTCATACGAGCAGTACTTC
CASSYGGVSGTGSSYEQYF
>TRBV30|-|-|TRBJ1-6
TGTGCCTGGAGTGTAGGGTATTCACCCCTCCACTTT
CAWSVGYSPLHF
>TRBV11-2|-|-|TRBJ2-5
TGTGCCAGCAGCATCGGGACGGGGTACCAGGAGACCCAGTACTTC
CASSIGTGYQETQYF
>TRBV7-9|few|-|TRBJ2-5
TGTGCCAGCAGCTTCACAAACCAAGAGACCCAGTACTTC
CASSFTNQETQYF
>TRBV12-3/TRBV12-4|-|-|TRBJ2-7
TGTGCCAGCAGTCAGGGGAGTCTCCTAGCGGAGCAGTACTTC
CASSQGSLLAEQYF
>TRBV4-3|-|-|TRBJ2-5
TGCGCCAGCAGCCCAAGCCCCCAGCCTATCCAAGAGACCCAGTACTTC
CASSPSPQPIQETQYF
>TRBV6-2/TRBV6-3|few|TRBD1|TRBJ2-1
TGTGCCAGCAGCTTTGACAGGGGTGCGGAGTTCTTC
CASSFDRGAEFF
>TRBV29-1|-|-|TRBJ2-2
TGCAGCGTTGAAGTAGGGGGGCCGGAACCCGGGGAGCTGTTTTTT
CSVEVGGPEPGELFF
>TRBV29-1|-|TRBD1|TRBJ1-5
TGCAGCGTTGTAAGGGGGCGCGTTTATAGCAATCAGCCCCAGCATTTT
CSVVRGRVYSNQPQHF
>TRBV6-5|-|-|TRBJ1-5
TGTGCCAGCAGTCCGGGACAATATAGCAGTCAGCCCCAGCATTTT
CASSPGQYSSQPQHF
>TRBV27|-|TRBD2|TRBJ2-7
TGTGCCAGCAGTTATCTAGCGGGAACCTACGAGCAGTACTTC
CASSYLAGTYEQYF
>TRBV7-8|few|-|TRBJ2-7
TGTGCCAGCAGCTCACCCCCCCTCTACGAGCAGTACTTC
CASSSPPLYEQYF
>TRBV6-1|-|TRBD1|TRBJ1-2
TGTGCCAGCAGTGAAGCCGGGACAGAGTATGGCTACACCTTC
CASSEAGTEYGYTF
>TRBV12-5|few|-|TRBJ2-7
TGTGCTAGTGGTTCCCCGGCCGAGCAGTACTTC
CASGSPAEQYF
>TRBV7-8|-|-|TRBJ2-4
TGTGCCAGCAGCCAAAATAACAGAGGGGTCAAAAACATTCAGTACTTC
CASSQNNRGVKNIQYF
>TRBV12-3/TRBV12-4|-|TRBD1|TRBJ1-1
TGTGCCAGCAGTTTAGTTCTTAAGGCCCCCGGGGACAGGGGCCCGAACACTGAAGCTTTCTTT
CASSLVLKAPGDRGPNTEAFF
>TRBV20-1|-|-|TRBJ2-5
TGCAGTGCCGGGTACAGGGTCGGCCCGGTTGAGACCCAGTACTTC
CSAGYRVGPVETQYF
>TRBV11-2|-|-|TRBJ1-4
TGTGCCAGCAGCCCCCGACAGCCCGATGAAAAACTGTTTTTT
CASSPRQPDEKLFF
>TRBV4-2|-|TRBD2|TRBJ2-5
TGTGCCAGCAGCCCCACCACTAGCGGGGCGTACCAAGAGACCCAGTACTTC
CASSPTTSGAYQETQYF
>TRBV7-8|-|-|TRBJ2-1
TGTGCCAACAGCTTAGATAAACATGAGCAGTTCTTC
CANSLDKHEQFF
>TRBV6-4|many|TRBD2|TRBJ2-3
TGTGCCAGCAGCCCTAGCGGGGGGGCGGCAGATACGCAGTATTTT
CASSPSGGAADTQYF
>TRBV4-3|-|TRBD1|TRBJ1-1
TGCGCCAGCAGCCAGGGGGGACAGTTCTTCGTCGAAGCTTTCTTT
CASSQGGQFFVEAFF
>TRBV15|-|-|TRBJ1-5
TGTGCCACCAGCCCAAGAGAGACAGGCCTGGGGCAGCCCCAGCATTTT
CATSPRETGLGQPQHF
>TRBV6-1|few|-|TRBJ1-3
TGTGCCAGCAGTGACAGGATCTCTGGAAACACCATATATTTT
CASSDRISGNTIYF
>TRBV12-3/TRBV12-4|few|-|TRBJ1-4
TGTGCCAGCAGTTTAGAAGGTCCGATTAATGAAAAACTGTTTTTT
CASSLEGPINEKLFF
>TRBV6-1|-|TRBD1|TRBJ2-5
TGTGCCAGCAGTTTGGAACAGGGGAAAGAGCAGTACTTC
CASSLEQGKEQYF
>TRBV5-6|few|-|TRBJ2-5
TGTGCCAGCAGCTTGGAACAGCTGCAAGAGACCCAGTACTTC
CASSLEQLQETQYF
>TRBV5-5|-|-|TRBJ2-7
TGTGCCAGCAGCTTGGAAGGGGGGCAGCCGGGTTACAACGAGCAGTACTTC
CASSLEGGQPGYNEQYF
>TRBV5-6|-|-|TRBJ1-1
TGTGCCAGCACCCCGCCCGGGGAGAGGACTGAAGCTTTCTTT
CASTPPGERTEAFF
>TRBV5-1|-|TRBD1|TRBJ2-3
TGCGCCAGCAGCTGGGGGACAGGAGAAAGCACAGATACGCAGTATTTT
CASSWGTGESTDTQYF
>TRBV28|few|-|TRBJ2-7
TGTGCCAGCAGGCTAGGACAGCCCTACGAGCAGTACTTC
CASRLGQPYEQYF
>TRBV28|-|-|TRBJ2-5
TGTGCCAGCAGTTTCTTGGGGACCTCCGAGGGGAAGACCCAGTACTTC
CASSFLGTSEGKTQYF